The rows below give T cell receptor beta chains drawn from one sample of a study of cytomegalovirus exposure and HLA in healthy donors. Clones were sequenced by immunoSEQ multiplex PCR, and TCRdb holds only the in-frame ones, with some missing. Altogether 130,000 to 150,000 clones are present, approximately 78% being singletons, with the ten largest covering approximately 2.9%. The sequencing sample was made of PBMCs. These receptor sequences come from a man aged 40-55 years in good health and CMV-seropositive. Each CDR3 is given with its conserved first and last residue. A D gene is named only where the DNA matches it firmly. Clone size is given for some rows only: seen once, a few or many times, or a class if the clone is expanded.

>TRBJ1-1|NA|TRBV4-1|NA
TGCGCCAGCAGCCAAGTCTATAGGGGTTCTAGCACTGAAGCTTTCTTT
CASSQVYRGSSTEAFF
>TRBJ1-2|NA|TRBV9|few
TGTGCCAGCAGCTCAACCTCCGGGAGTTATGGCTACACCTTC
CASSSTSGSYGYTF
>TRBJ1-5|NA|TRBV30|NA
TGTGCCTGGAGTCACGGGAGCAATCAGCCCCAGCATTTT
CAWSHGSNQPQHF
>TRBJ2-5|TRBD2|TRBV5-1|NA
TGCGCCAGCAGCTGGGGAGGGCCGGAGACCCAGTACTTC
CASSWGGPETQYF
>TRBJ2-5|NA|TRBV6-5|once
TGTGCCAGCACCGAGACTAATGAAGAGACCCAGTACTTC
CASTETNEETQYF
>TRBJ2-1|TRBD2|TRBV9|NA
TGTGCCAGCAGCGCCACCCCTCTAGCGGGCATAGAGCAGTTCTTC
CASSATPLAGIEQFF
>TRBJ2-7|NA|TRBV7-9|NA
TGTGCCAGCAGCTTAGAAGAGGTTGCCTACGAGCAGTACTTC
CASSLEEVAYEQYF
>TRBJ1-4|TRBD1|TRBV6-6|NA
TGTGCCAGCAGTTACCCTTCAGGGGGAGGCGATGAAAAACTGTTTTTT
CASSYPSGGGDEKLFF
>TRBJ1-1|NA|TRBV25-1|NA
TGTGCCAGCAGTATTGGCATGAACACTGAAGCTTTCTTT
CASSIGMNTEAFF
>TRBJ1-4|NA|TRBV6-5|NA
TGTGCCAGCAGAAAAAGCCCGAGGGGGGAAAAACTGTTTTTT
CASRKSPRGEKLFF
>TRBJ2-3|TRBD2|TRBV7-9|NA
TGTTCCAGCAGCCGAGCGGGGGACACAGATACGCAGTATTTT
CSSSRAGDTDTQYF
>TRBJ1-2|NA|TRBV7-9|NA
TGTGCCAGCAGCTTAGTCCCGGGGAGGATGGTTGGCTACACCTTC
CASSLVPGRMVGYTF
>TRBJ2-1|TRBD2|TRBV5-1|NA
TGCGCCAGCAGCAGGACTAGCGGATACTTGAATGAGCAGTTCTTC
CASSRTSGYLNEQFF
>TRBJ2-2|TRBD1|TRBV15|NA
TGTGCCACCAGCCTAGACCGGACAGGGCTGACCGGGGAGCTGTTTTTT
CATSLDRTGLTGELFF
>TRBJ1-2|NA|TRBV29-1|few
TGCAGCGTTGGAGAAATATATGGCTACACCTTC
CSVGEIYGYTF
>TRBJ1-2|NA|TRBV28|NA
TGTGCCAGCAGTTCCGTAGGCGGGGCTAACTATGGCTACACCTTC
CASSSVGGANYGYTF
>TRBJ1-6|TRBD1|TRBV6-5|NA
TGTGCCAGCAAGGGACAGGGAGAATCACCCCTCCACTTT
CASKGQGESPLHF
>TRBJ1-5|NA|TRBV5-1|few
TGCGCCAGCAGCCCGAGCAGGGCTCAGCATTTT
CASSPSRAQHF
>TRBJ1-1|NA|TRBV7-9|NA
TGTGCCAGCAGCTTAGGCGGACAGAACACTGAAGCTTTCTTT
CASSLGGQNTEAFF
>TRBJ2-6|TRBD2|TRBV6-1|few
TGTGCCAGTAGAGCGGGAGGGCAAGCCAACGTCCTGACTTTC
CASRAGGQANVLTF
>TRBJ2-7|TRBD1|TRBV6-1|NA
TGTGCCAGCAGGGAACAGGGGTTTGACCCCTACGAGCAGTACTTC
CASREQGFDPYEQYF
>TRBJ1-5|NA|TRBV19|NA
TGTGCCAGTAGCTTCCCCTCCTCAGGGGGCAATCAGCCCCAGCATTTT
CASSFPSSGGNQPQHF
>TRBJ1-5|NA|TRBV30|NA
TGTGCCTGGAGTGTGGGAGGGTTGGCCCAGCATTTT
CAWSVGGLAQHF
>TRBJ1-5|NA|TRBV4-1|once
TGCGCCAGCAGCCGAGCTTCCGAGGACAATCAGCCCCAGCATTTT
CASSRASEDNQPQHF
>TRBJ1-2|NA|TRBV28|NA
TGTGCCAGCAGGAAAATCGGGACAAGCTATGGCTACACCTTC
CASRKIGTSYGYTF
>TRBJ1-4|NA|TRBV28|NA
TGTGCCAGCAGTGCGGTCGCAGCGGAACACCTCGGACTGTTTTTT
CASSAVAAEHLGLFF
>TRBJ1-1|NA|TRBV10-3|NA
TGTGCCATCAGTGACTGGGGGGGGCGTGAAGCTTTCTTT
CAISDWGGREAFF
>TRBJ2-5|TRBD1|TRBV27|NA
TGTGCCAGCAGTTTAGGGGGGACAGGGGACCTCCAAGAGACTCAGTACTTC
CASSLGGTGDLQETQYF
>TRBJ2-7|TRBD2|TRBV5-6|NA
TGTGCCAGCAGCTATGGGACTAGCGGTCCGTGGGGTTACGAGCAGTACTTC
CASSYGTSGPWGYEQYF
>TRBJ1-2|TRBD1|TRBV28|NA
TGTGCCAGCAGTCAGGCGGGGACGGGACAGGGGATCTATGGCTACACCTTC
CASSQAGTGQGIYGYTF
>TRBJ2-1|NA|TRBV29-1|NA
TGCAGCGTTGAGAAGGGCCGGACTGAGGAGCAGTTCTTC
CSVEKGRTEEQFF
>TRBJ1-6|TRBD1|TRBV28|NA
TGTGCATCCCGGACAGGGGGCTCCAGTGGTAATTCACCCCTCCACTTT
CASRTGGSSGNSPLHF
>TRBJ2-1|TRBD1|TRBV18|NA
TGTGCCAGCTCACCCGGACAGGGGGCAAGTGAGCAGTTCTTC
CASSPGQGASEQFF
>TRBJ2-3|TRBD1|TRBV19|few
TGTGCCAGTAATGTACTAGGACAGGTTGGAGATACGCAGTATTTT
CASNVLGQVGDTQYF
>TRBJ2-7|TRBD1|TRBV5-1|NA
TGCGCCAGCAGCTCATGGACAGGGAATGGCTACGAGCAGTACTTC
CASSSWTGNGYEQYF
>TRBJ2-3|NA|TRBV4-2|NA
TGTGCCAGCAGCCAAGTTAGAGGTGGCACAGATACGCAGTATTTT
CASSQVRGGTDTQYF
>TRBJ2-5|NA|TRBV5-1|NA
TGCGCCAGCAGCTCGTACCGGGACTCGCCATGGGAGACCCAGTACTTC
CASSSYRDSPWETQYF
>TRBJ2-1|NA|TRBV5-1|once
TGCGCCAGCAGCGGAACGGGACTCCGGAATGAGCAGTTCTTC
CASSGTGLRNEQFF
>TRBJ2-1|TRBD1|TRBV29-1|NA
TGCAGCGCGTTCGGGCAGGGGGCCTACAATGAGCAGTTCTTC
CSAFGQGAYNEQFF
>TRBJ2-1|NA|TRBV9|NA
TGTGCCAGCAGCGTAGAACTAGTCGCCTACAATGAGCAGTTCTTC
CASSVELVAYNEQFF
>TRBJ2-1|NA|TRBV7-6|NA
TGTGCCAGCAGCCCCCCCGGTGGTGAGCAGTTCTTC
CASSPPGGEQFF
>TRBJ2-7|NA|TRBV4-2|NA
TGTGCCAGCAGCCAAGACAGGCTCTACGAGCAGTACTTC
CASSQDRLYEQYF
>TRBJ1-2|TRBD1|TRBV14|NA
TGTGCCAGCAGAAGGACAGGCTCCAATATCTCCTATGGCTACACCTTC
CASRRTGSNISYGYTF
>TRBJ2-7|TRBD2|TRBV28|NA
TGTGCCAGCAGTTTACCGGCAAGCGGGACTAACGAGCAGTACTTC
CASSLPASGTNEQYF
>TRBJ1-1|NA|TRBV5-6|NA
TGTGCCACCAGAGGGAAGGGAGCGGTGAACACTGAAGCTTTCTTT
CATRGKGAVNTEAFF
>TRBJ2-5|TRBD2|TRBV9|NA
TGTGCCAGCAGGCCGGGTAGCGGGAGGGGAGAGACCCAGTACTTC
CASRPGSGRGETQYF
>TRBJ2-1|NA|TRBV19|once
TGTGCCAGTAGTATAGCGGCAGGGTACAATGAGCAGTTCTTC
CASSIAAGYNEQFF
>TRBJ1-2|NA|TRBV28|NA
TGTGCCAGCAGTTTAGAGGACAGCCTCTATGGCTACACCTTC
CASSLEDSLYGYTF
>TRBJ1-5|NA|TRBV19|NA
TGTGCCAGTCGTCCGACAGGCGTACAGCCCCAGCATTTT
CASRPTGVQPQHF
>TRBJ1-3|NA|TRBV29-1|NA
TGCAGCGCTGGGGGGGGGCTAACCTCTGGAAACACCATATATTTT
CSAGGGLTSGNTIYF
>TRBJ2-1|TRBD2|TRBV11-1|NA
TGTGCCAGCAGCACAGACGAGTGGACTAGCGGTAACAATGAGCAGTTCTTC
CASSTDEWTSGNNEQFF
>TRBJ2-3|NA|TRBV11-2|NA
TGTGCCAGCAGCCCGACGGGCGGGATCAGCACAGATACGCAGTATTTT
CASSPTGGISTDTQYF
>TRBJ2-1|TRBD2|TRBV9|once
TGTGCCAGCAGCGCCCTAGCGGGACCCTCGGGAGGTGAGCAGTTCTTC
CASSALAGPSGGEQFF
>TRBJ2-2|TRBD1|TRBV6-1|few
TGTGCCAGCCCTAGTACAGGGGGCCCCGGGGAGCTGTTTTTT
CASPSTGGPGELFF
>TRBJ2-1|NA|TRBV20-1|NA
TGCAGTGTCCTCTACCGAATGGAGCAGTTCTTC
CSVLYRMEQFF
>TRBJ2-5|NA|TRBV19|NA
TGTGCCAGTAGTAAACAGACCCAAGAGACCCAGTACTTC
CASSKQTQETQYF
>TRBJ2-7|NA|TRBV5-5|NA
TGTGCCAGCAGCTTGGAGTACCGGGGCTACGAGCAGTACTTC
CASSLEYRGYEQYF
>TRBJ2-2|NA|TRBV7-3|NA
TGTTCCAGCAGCTCGGGACATGCGAACACCGGGGAGCTGTTTTTT
CSSSSGHANTGELFF
>TRBJ1-1|NA|TRBV19|NA
TGTGCCAGTACCCATGAACGGGACACTGAAGCTTTCTTT
CASTHERDTEAFF
>TRBJ2-1|NA|TRBV19|NA
TGTGCCAGTAGTATGCGGGCTCCCTCTGGGAATGAGCAGTTCTTC
CASSMRAPSGNEQFF